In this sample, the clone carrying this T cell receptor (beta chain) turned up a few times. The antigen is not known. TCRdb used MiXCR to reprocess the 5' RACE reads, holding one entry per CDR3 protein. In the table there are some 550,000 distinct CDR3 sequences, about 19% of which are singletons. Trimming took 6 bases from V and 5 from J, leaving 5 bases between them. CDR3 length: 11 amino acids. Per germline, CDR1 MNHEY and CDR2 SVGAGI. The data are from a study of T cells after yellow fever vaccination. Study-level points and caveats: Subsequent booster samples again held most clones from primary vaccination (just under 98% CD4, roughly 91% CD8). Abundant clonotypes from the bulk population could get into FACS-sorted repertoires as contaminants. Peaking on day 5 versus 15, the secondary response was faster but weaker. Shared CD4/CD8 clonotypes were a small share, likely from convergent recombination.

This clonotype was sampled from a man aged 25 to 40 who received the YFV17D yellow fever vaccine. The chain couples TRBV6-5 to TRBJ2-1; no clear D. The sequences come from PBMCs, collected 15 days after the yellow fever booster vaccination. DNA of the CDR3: TGTGCCAGCAGACTTGACAATGAGCAGTTCTTC. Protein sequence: CASRLDNEQFF.